A single sample gave rise to the 20 T cell receptor beta chains below, sequenced in a study of beta chain features in type 1 diabetes. What was sequenced were expressed TCRB transcripts, since all of the isolated RNA had been reverse transcribed. Using immunoSEQ multiplex PCR, the repertoire was profiled, and TCRdb retains in-frame clones only, with some absent. Of a few hundred thousand clones in the sample, over 8.5% are singletons; the top ten hold 0.45% to 0.65%. Study conclusions and caveats: People with Type 1 diabetes carried modestly yet significantly shorter TCRB CDR3s in all four CD4+ subsets.

No antigen has been assigned to these receptors. The sample consisted of central memory CD4+ T cells from blood. The receptors derive from a man under 40 with type 1 diabetes.

This clone was recorded a few times. The chain joins TRBV11-3 to TRBJ2-3; 7 positions agree with TRBD1. The CDR3 has 15 residues. Germline CDR1 and CDR2: SGHNT and YENEEA. With V trimmed by 4 bases and J by 1 base, 5 bases remained unmatched. The CDR3 protein is CASSSGTAGTDTQYF. The CDR3 bases are TGTGCCAGCAGCTCGGGGACAGCTGGCACAGATACGCAGTATTTT.

This clone was recorded many times. This chain joins TRBV18 and TRBJ2-1, with no clear D. V was clipped by 8 bases and J by 8 bases, with 13 bases between them. Looked up from germline, CDR1 is KGHSH and CDR2 is LQKENI. This CDR3 contains 12 residues. The CDR3 loop is CASGHYFDEQFF. CDR3 DNA: TGTGCCAGCGGCCATTACTTCGATGAGCAGTTCTTC.

This clone has just a few counts. The J gene is TRBJ1-1, the V gene TRBV28; maybe TRBD1 (5 bases). The V gene lost 4 bases and the J gene lost 6 bases, with 12 bases spanning the gap. CDR1 MDHEN and CDR2 SYDVKM come from the germline V gene. The CDR3 loop spans 13 amino acids. CDR3 residues: CASSYGHRPEAFF. For the CDR3, the DNA is TGTGCCAGCAGTTACGGACACCGCCCTGAAGCTTTCTTT.

This clone was seen a handful of times. The rearrangement joins TRBV5-4 to TRBJ2-7; TRBD2 agrees at 12 bases. The V segment lost 0 bases and the J segment 1 base; nucleotides outside the gene matches: 2. In germline, CDR1 is SGHNT, CDR2 YYREEE (reference sequence). The CDR3 consists of 16 residues. Written as DNA, the CDR3 is TGTGCCAGCAGCTTGGGAGGACTAGCGGGATCCTACGAGCAGTACTTC. It specifies CASSLGGLAGSYEQYF.

As concerns this clone: At one end the junction does not follow the germline gene, possibly because of a read error. This chain connects TRBV14 to TRBJ1-2; 7 positions match TRBD1. The CDR3 is 14 residues long. CDR1 is SGHDN and CDR2 is FVKESK in the germline V gene. The CDR3 is CASSQGGGGYRYTF. The CDR3 DNA is TGTGCCAGCAGCCAAGGCGGAGGGGGCTATCGCTACACCTTC.

This clone was counted a few times. This sequence joins TRBV5-8 and TRBJ1-4, with unresolved D. This CDR3 is 14 amino acids long. V lost 0 bases and J lost 8, with 11 bases in between. Germline values: CDR1 SGHTS, CDR2 YDEGEE. The DNA of the CDR3 is TGTGCCAGCAGCTTGGAAGGACTGGGAGAAAAACTGTTTTTT. Protein product: CASSLEGLGEKLFF.

The sample holds a few counts of this clone. The chain is built from TRBV30 and TRBJ2-1, with 12 bases identical to TRBD2. V lost 0 bases to trimming and J lost 7 bases; unmatched junction nucleotides: 4. In germline, CDR1 is GTSNPN, CDR2 SVGIG (reference sequence). There are 15 residues in the CDR3. CDR3 sequence: CAWSVGLAGGNEQFF. In DNA form, the CDR3 reads TGTGCCTGGAGTGTAGGTCTAGCGGGGGGGAATGAGCAGTTCTTC. The full variable domain, its missing parts supplied by reference TRBV30 and TRBJ2-1, is SQTIHQWPATLVQPVGSPLSLECTVEGTSNPNLYWYRQAAGRGLQLLFYSVGIGQISSEVPQNLSASRPQDRQFILSSKKLLLSDSGFYLCAWSVGLAGGNEQFFGPGTRLTVL.

The table lists this clone with a few counts. The genes are TRBV28 and TRBJ2-7, with D perhaps matching TRBD2 (5 bases). The CDR3 is 15 residues long. Between the trimmed V and J ends, which lost 5 bases and 0 bases, there was a span of 14 bases. In germline, CDR1 is MDHEN, CDR2 SYDVKM. The CDR3 sequence: CASSPPGFASYEQYF. The CDR3 region has the DNA TGTGCCAGCAGTCCCCCGGGGTTCGCCTCCTACGAGCAGTACTTC.

This clone showed up just a few times. Written as DNA, the CDR3 is TGTGCCGCCTCACAAGGATATTACAATGAGCAGTTCTTC. This gives the protein CAASQGYYNEQFF. This chain uses TRBV2 with TRBJ2-1; D remains unclear. Per the germline V gene, CDR1 is SNHLY and CDR2 is FYNNEI. This CDR3 spans 13 amino acids. Trimming took 11 bases from V and 4 from J, leaving 15 bases between them.

As regards this clone: The same CDR3 also results from other DNA sequences found in this sample. The CDR3: CASSLGSTDTQYF. DNA for the CDR3: TGTGCCAGCAGCTTAGGTAGCACAGATACGCAGTATTTT. The chain joins TRBV7-2 to TRBJ2-3; D uncertain. Trimming left V 1 base short and J 0 bases short, with 2 bases between. This CDR3 comprises 13 residues. CDR1 and CDR2 from the germline V gene are SGHTA and FQGNSA.

This chain uses TRBV5-1 with TRBJ2-5; D is unresolved. The CDR3 spans 14 residues. The V gene lost 4 bases and the J gene lost 3 bases, with 13 bases spanning the gap. Germline V gene data show CDR1 as SGHRS and CDR2 as YFSETQ. CDR3 DNA: TGCGCCAGCAGCCGGACGACCTGGGAAGAGACCCAGTACTTC. Translated: CASSRTTWEETQYF.

Note on this clone: The junction shows a germline mismatch at one end, possibly a read error. The chain combines TRBV7-7 with TRBJ2-1; D is perhaps TRBD2 (6 bases). The CDR3 runs to 13 residues. CDR1 and CDR2 from the germline V gene are SSHAT and FNYEAQ (reference sequence). Here the CDR3 reads CASSLAALNEQFF. In DNA, the CDR3 is TGTGCTAGCAGCTTAGCGGCCCTGAATGAGCAGTTCTTC.

This clone was counted a few times. This sequence joins TRBV18 and TRBJ1-1, with D unresolved. V was trimmed by 5 bases and J by 1 base, leaving 8 bases between them. The CDR3 spans 13 residues. Germline CDR1 is KGHSH and CDR2 is LQKENI. Written as DNA, the CDR3 is TGTGCCAGCTCAAGGGCCCCGAACACTGAAGCTTTCTTT. Protein product: CASSRAPNTEAFF.

The chain combines TRBV18 with TRBJ1-1; TRBD1 matches at 7 bases. Germline values: CDR1 KGHSH, CDR2 LQKENI. Trimming at V came to 6 bases and at J to 3 bases, leaving 7 bases not matched to a gene. The CDR3 covers 14 residues. In nucleotides, the CDR3 is TGTGCCAGCTCTTCGACAGGGTTGGACACTGAAGCTTTCTTT. Protein: CASSSTGLDTEAFF.

This clone was counted a few times. The chain joins TRBV5-1 to TRBJ2-1; 14 nucleotides line up with TRBD2. Unmatched junction bases numbered 12, after V lost 4 bases and J lost 6 bases. Per the germline V gene, CDR1 is SGHRS and CDR2 is YFSETQ. CDR3 length: 18 residues. Here the CDR3 DNA reads TGCGCCAGCAGCCGGGGGACTAGCGGGAGAAGGTTGGGCAATGAGCAGTTCTTC. This encodes CASSRGTSGRRLGNEQFF. The full variable domain, with the rest looked up from reference TRBV5-1 and TRBJ2-1, is KAGVTQTPRYLIKTRGQQVTLSCSPISGHRSVSWYQQTPGQGLQFLFEYFSETQRNKGNFPGRFSGRQFSNSRSEMNVSTLELGDSALYLCASSRGTSGRRLGNEQFFGPGTRLTVL.

About this clone itself: The junction and the germline gene differ at one end; a read error may be behind it. The V call is TRBV10-3, the J call TRBJ2-5; D is tentatively TRBD1 or TRBD2 (5 bases each). Germline V gives CDR1 ENHRY, CDR2 SYGVKD. This CDR3 has 13 amino acids. The CDR3 nucleotides read TGTGCCAGCAGTTTCGAGGGGAGAGAGACCCAGTACTTC. Amino acids: CASSFEGRETQYF.

The chain carries TRBV5-1 and TRBJ1-1; D uncertain. Germline-derived CDR1 and CDR2 are SGHRS and YFSETQ. The V end lost 1 base, the J end lost 1 base, and 5 bases lay between the germline ends. CDR3 size: 13 residues. The CDR3 region has the DNA TGCGCCAGCAGCTTGCTTTGGAACACTGAAGCTTTCTTT. Amino acids: CASSLLWNTEAFF.

The genes are TRBV28 and TRBJ1-1; D gene ambiguous. Per the germline V gene, CDR1 is MDHEN and CDR2 is SYDVKM. The CDR3 has 12 amino acids. V lost 7 bases and J lost 10, with 16 bases in between. The CDR3 protein is CASTPPGAAAFF. CDR3 bases: TGTGCCAGCACCCCCCCGGGAGCGGCAGCTTTCTTT.

V gene TRBV7-9 combines with J gene TRBJ2-2; 10 bases line up with TRBD2. The CDR3 contains 16 residues. Germline CDR1 is SEHNR and CDR2 is FQNEAQ (reference sequence). Trimming took 4 bases from V and 7 from J; bases not matched to a gene: 9. CDR3: CASSSTSGRADGELFF. The DNA of the CDR3 is TGTGCCAGCAGCTCCACCAGCGGGAGGGCGGACGGGGAGCTGTTTTTT.

This clone was found many times. The chain uses TRBV29-1 and TRBJ1-5, with 8 nucleotides matching TRBD1. After removal of 4 bases from V and 5 bases from J, the junction contained 4 bases not matched to a gene. Per the germline V gene, CDR1 is SQVTM and CDR2 is ANQGSEA. This CDR3 has 13 amino acids. The CDR3 loop is CSVATGEHQPQHF. As DNA, the CDR3 is TGCAGCGTTGCGACAGGGGAACATCAGCCCCAGCATTTT.